This passage covers 2 T cell receptor beta chains from one sample sequenced in a study of cytomegalovirus exposure and HLA in healthy donors. 60 Vbeta and 13 Jbeta primers were used in PCR. Measured with immunoSEQ multiplex PCR; TCRdb has only the in-frame clones, and not every one. The data contain approximately 110,000 clones, approximately 80% of them seen just once; the ten biggest clones take up 1.5% to 2.5%. What was sequenced was PBMCs. The receptors come from a man between 45 and 60 years old in good health and CMV-seronegative.

V usage is TRBV7-8 and J usage is TRBJ2-2; possible D gene TRBD1, 5 bases. The CDR3 runs 16 residues. Per germline, CDR1 SGHVS and CDR2 FQNEAQ. Trimming shortened V by 4 bases and J by 4 bases, and 16 bases separated the two germline ends. CDR3 bases: TGTGCCAGCAGCTCCCTAACAGGTTGGGGCACCGGGGAGCTGTTTTTT. Translated, it gives CASSSLTGWGTGELFF.

This clone occurred once. The chain recombines TRBV5-1 with TRBJ2-1; 12 nucleotides match TRBD2. V was clipped by 0 bases and J by 0 bases; unmatched bases: 7. The CDR3 extends over 19 amino acids. Germline values: CDR1 SGHRS, CDR2 YFSETQ. The CDR3 loop reads CASSLDRTSGESSYNEQFF. CDR3 sequence (DNA): TGCGCCAGCAGCTTGGATAGGACTAGCGGGGAGAGCTCCTACAATGAGCAGTTCTTC.